The T cell receptor beta chain under discussion was sequenced for a study of T cell repertoires in cytomegalovirus infection. Via MiXCR, TCRdb re-called the reads, giving one row per CDR3 protein. This sample yields around 120,000 distinct CDR3 sequences, of which more than 7% are seen a single time; around a tenth belongs to the top ten. The CDR3 extends over 15 amino acids. CDR1 and CDR2 from the germline V gene are SEHNR and FQNEAQ (reference sequence). After removal of 7 bases from V and 6 bases from J, the junction contained 6 bases not matched to a gene. This clonotype was picked up many times.

This TCR came from a human donor in good health (CMV status not recorded). Some clones in this sample may be carry-over from other donors' samples. Sequencing was performed on PBMCs. The V gene is TRBV7-9, the J gene TRBJ1-6; 10 positions agree with TRBD1. The CDR3 nucleotides are TGTGCCAGCACAGGCCGGGACAGGGGTAATTCACCCCTCCACTTT. Translated, it gives CASTGRDRGNSPLHF. The whole variable domain, filled in from reference TRBV7-9 and TRBJ1-6, reads DTGVSQNPRHKITKRGQNVTFRCDPISEHNRLYWYRQTLGQGPEFLTYFQNEAQLEKSRLLSDRFSAERPKGSFSTLEIQRTEQGDSAMYLCASTGRDRGNSPLHFGNGTRLTVT.